This TCR beta chain was recovered during a study of T cell clonality in common variable immunodeficiency. Assay used: immunoSEQ multiplex PCR; TCRdb lists only in-frame clones, some missing. This set yields 40,000 to 55,000 clones and no singletons; the top ten hold approximately 5.9%. A few counts support this clone. The read halts 3 residues ahead of the CDR3 end, with the missing end drawn from the germline J gene. CDR1 is MNHEY and CDR2 is SVGEGT in the germline V gene. The CDR3 runs 16 residues. This sequence joins TRBV6-2 or TRBV6-3 and TRBJ2-2, with 8 bases identical to TRBD1. The sequenced sample consisted of peripheral blood mononuclear cells. This TCR was sampled from a person between 18 and 70 years old in good health. Incomplete CDR3 DNA: TGTGCCAGCAGTTACGGTTGGCAGGGGGCCAATGAAAAG. Protein sequence: CASSYGWQGANEK. The full CDR3 reads CASSYGWQGANEKLFF.